This T cell receptor beta chain is drawn from a study of blood T cell repertoires in COVID-19. Study-level information: Acute and convalescent COVID-19 specimens originated in the United States, Italy and Spain. The analysed material was cDNA or gDNA that came from T cells, B-cell-depleted T cells, or PBMCs.

Original data processing: Scientists estimated how many nucleated cells there were by amplifying reference gene primers. Generated by immunoSEQ multiplex PCR, the TCRdb table keeps only in-frame clones and is missing some. V, J and clone size are those of that table, while D and trimming were read from the DNA. This sample yields 110,000 to 150,000 clones, of which more than 65% are seen a single time; about 4% belongs to the top ten. Sample: peripheral blood. The clonotype was recovered from a man between 60 and 70 years old with acute or convalescent COVID-19.

CDR3 loop: CASTGVLNTEAFF. Here the CDR3 DNA reads TGTGCCAGCACGGGGGTCTTGAACACTGAAGCTTTCTTT. The chain carries TRBV28 and TRBJ1-1; D may be TRBD1 (5 bases). V gave up 7 bases and J gave up 0 bases, with 9 bases separating them. The CDR3 consists of 13 residues. The germline V gene has CDR1 MDHEN and CDR2 SYDVKM.